The 22 T cell receptor beta chains below come from one sample, sequenced in a study of blood T cell repertoires in COVID-19. Profiling relied on immunoSEQ multiplex PCR, and the TCRdb table lists in-frame clones only, not all of them. Of around 94,000 clones detected, about 85% appear once; the ten largest clones hold 2% to 2.5%. The sample comprised peripheral blood. The receptor set was obtained from a man aged 50 or older with active COVID-19.

This chain joins TRBV5-4 and TRBJ2-7, with TRBD1 matching 7 bases. The CDR3 runs to 12 residues. J was trimmed by 6 bases and V by 4 bases; bases with no gene match: 4. The germline V gene encodes CDR1 SGHNT and CDR2 YYREEE (reference sequence). This CDR3 reads CASSETGAEQYF. The CDR3 DNA follows: TGTGCCAGCAGCGAAACAGGGGCCGAGCAGTACTTC.

This clone was seen once. Relative to the germline gene, one junction end is altered; a read error may explain this. V usage is TRBV4-1 and J usage is TRBJ2-2, with D possibly TRBD1 on 5 matching bases. The CDR3 consists of 16 residues. Germline lookup yields CDR1 MGHRA and CDR2 YSYEKL. DNA of the CDR3: TGCGCCAGCGGTCGTCTACGGGCAGGGAACACCGAGGAGCTGTTTTTT. Translating gives CASGRLRAGNTEELFF.

The chain employs TRBV4-2 and TRBJ2-1; the match to TRBD2 covers 12 bases. The germline gives CDR1 LGHNA, CDR2 YNFKEQ. Germline trimming cut 0 bases from V and 5 bases from J; bases unmatched to any gene: 11. This CDR3 region has 19 residues. As DNA, the CDR3 is TGTGCCAGCAGCCAAGATGGAATTAGGACTAGCGGGGTAAACAATGAGCAGTTCTTC. As protein: CASSQDGIRTSGVNNEQFF.

The table lists this clone with a count of one. The chain is built from TRBV3-1 (or the pseudogene TRBV3-2) and TRBJ2-3; the match to TRBD1 covers 7 bases. The germline gives CDR1 LGHDT, CDR2 YNNKEL (reference sequence). The CDR3 is 16 amino acids. V lost 1 base, J lost 4 bases, and 8 bases stayed unmatched. The CDR3 here is CASSQVRGGRADTQYF. The CDR3 DNA reads TGTGCCAGCAGCCAAGTAAGAGGGGGCCGGGCAGATACGCAGTATTTT.

The chain recombines TRBV5-1 with TRBJ1-2, with 7 positions matching TRBD1. Germline loops: CDR1 SGHRS, CDR2 YFSETQ. V shed 0 bases, J shed 11 bases, and the junction held 7 bases outside the gene matches. CDR3 size: 13 residues. The CDR3 is CASSLERTGEYTF. Here the CDR3 DNA reads TGCGCCAGCAGCTTGGAAAGGACAGGAGAGTACACCTTC. Using reference TRBV5-1 and TRBJ1-2 for the parts outside the CDR3, the full variable domain is KAGVTQTPRYLIKTRGQQVTLSCSPISGHRSVSWYQQTPGQGLQFLFEYFSETQRNKGNFPGRFSGRQFSNSRSEMNVSTLELGDSALYLCASSLERTGEYTFGSGTRLTVV.

Written as DNA, the CDR3 is TGTGCCAGCAGCCACGGCGGGAGGGGGGCGTCCAATTCACCCCTCCACTTT. Its protein is CASSHGGRGASNSPLHF. V is TRBV7-2 and J is TRBJ1-6, with a possible D match to TRBD1 (6 bases). CDR3 length: 17 amino acids. CDR1 SGHTA and CDR2 FQGNSA come from the germline V gene. Trimming took 5 bases from V and 7 from J, leaving 21 bases between them.

Only a few counts were recorded for this clone. The chain uses TRBV19 and TRBJ2-1, with 12 bases matching TRBD2. Germline assignment: CDR1 LNHDA and CDR2 SQIVND (reference sequence). CDR3 length: 15 residues. V was clipped by 5 bases and J by 8 bases; unmatched bases: 7. This CDR3 reads CASSPASGGAYEQFF. As DNA, the CDR3 is TGTGCCAGTAGTCCGGCTAGCGGGGGGGCCTATGAGCAGTTCTTC.

This rearrangement joins TRBV5-6 to TRBJ2-5; a possible D gene is TRBD1 (7 bases). Trimming stripped 4 bases from V and 0 bases from J, with 25 bases between. The CDR3 has 19 amino acids. Germline-derived CDR1 and CDR2 are SGHDT and YYEEEE. The CDR3 DNA sequence: TGTGCCAGCAGCGCGCTTGGACGCCCAGGGGGGAGGTACCAAGAGACCCAGTACTTC. Translation: CASSALGRPGGRYQETQYF. Full variable domain (outside the CDR3, taken from reference TRBV5-6 and TRBJ2-5): DAGVTQSPTHLIKTRGQQVTLRCSPKSGHDTVSWYQQALGQGPQFIFQYYEEEERQRGNFPDRFSGHQFPNYSSELNVNALLLGDSALYLCASSALGRPGGRYQETQYFGPGTRLLVL.

This clone has only one observation. The chain uses TRBV21-1 and TRBJ2-5; TRBD2 reflects the table's D call only, with no check against the DNA. TRBV21-1 is marked as a pseudogene. The CDR3 totals 14 residues. CDR3 sequence (DNA): TGTGCCAGCACCGCGGGACTATGGCCCGAGACCCAGTACTTC. This translates into CASTAGLWPETQYF.

The genes are TRBV6-2 or TRBV6-3 and TRBJ2-5; 9 nucleotides align to TRBD2. Germline CDR1 MNHEY, CDR2 SVGEGT. With 5 bases clipped from V and 6 bases from J, the junction kept 16 bases outside the gene matches. This CDR3 is 17 amino acids long. CDR3 in DNA: TGTGCCAGCAGTAACACCCGAGACGGGACTAGCTTGAAGACCCAGTACTTC. Translating it yields CASSNTRDGTSLKTQYF.

A single count supports this clone. The rearrangement links TRBV19 to TRBJ2-3; tentatively, D is TRBD2 (5 bases). The V gene's germline CDR1 is LNHDA and CDR2 SQIVND (reference sequence). The CDR3 length is 15 residues. V was clipped by 3 bases and J by 2 bases, with 12 bases between them. Here the CDR3 reads CASSMGVGLTDTQYF. The CDR3 DNA sequence: TGTGCCAGTAGTATGGGAGTAGGCCTCACAGATACGCAGTATTTT.

The chain couples TRBV19 to TRBJ2-1; D possibly corresponds to TRBD1 (5 bases). The CDR3 extends over 14 amino acids. V lost 9 bases and J lost 0, with 12 bases in between. Germline V gene data show CDR1 as LNHDA and CDR2 as SQIVND (reference sequence). In DNA, the CDR3 is TGTGCCAGCGAAAGGGGCCCCTCCTACAATGAGCAGTTCTTC. Its translation: CASERGPSYNEQFF. The full variable domain, with the rest looked up from reference TRBV19 and TRBJ2-1, is DGGITQSPKYLFRKEGQNVTLSCEQNLNHDAMYWYRQDPGQGLRLIYYSQIVNDFQKGDIAEGYSVSREKKESFPLTVTSAQKNPTAFYLCASERGPSYNEQFFGPGTRLTVL.

In nucleotides, the CDR3 is TGTGCCAGCAGCTCGAGACAGGGGGCAGATACGCAGTATTTT. Its translation: CASSSRQGADTQYF. The rearrangement joins TRBV7-2 to TRBJ2-3; TRBD1 aligns across 9 bases. This CDR3 is 14 amino acids long. Germline V lookup: CDR1 SGHTA, CDR2 FQGNSA. The V gene end was trimmed by 4 bases and the J gene end by 4 bases; junction bases not matched to a gene: 3.

J is TRBJ1-4 and V is TRBV11-2; TRBD1 aligns across 7 bases. V lost 3 bases, J lost 5 bases, and 9 bases stayed unmatched. Germline-derived CDR1 and CDR2 are SGHAT and FQNNGV. The CDR3 runs to 16 residues. The CDR3, as DNA: TGTGCCAGCAGCTTTAATCTGGGACAGACAAATGAAAAACTGTTTTTT. Protein product: CASSFNLGQTNEKLFF.

This clone was counted a few times. This chain uses TRBV5-3 with TRBJ1-3; 7 bases are shared with TRBD1. Being an ORF, TRBV5-3 has a function that is uncertain. V shed 4 bases and J 0 bases; nucleotides not matched to a gene: 10. This CDR3 is built from 17 residues. The CDR3 nucleotides are TGTGCCAGAAGCCAGGGGACAGTAGAAGACTCTGGAAACACCATATATTTT. Translating gives CARSQGTVEDSGNTIYF.

The CDR3 here is CASSLRTSGGTDTQYF. The DNA for the CDR3 is TGTGCCAGCAGCCTACGGACTAGCGGGGGGACAGATACGCAGTATTTT. The J gene is TRBJ2-3, the V gene TRBV4-2; 14 bases fit TRBD2. This CDR3 spans 16 amino acids. The germline V gene has CDR1 LGHNA and CDR2 YNFKEQ. V shed 4 bases, J shed 3 bases, and the junction held 3 bases outside the gene matches.

The rearrangement links TRBV15 to TRBJ2-1; 8 bases align to TRBD1. The germline gives CDR1 LNHNV, CDR2 YYDKDF (reference sequence). Unmatched junction bases numbered 13, after V lost 3 bases and J lost 15 bases. There are 14 residues in the CDR3. CDR3 residues: CATSRGTGSYDRFF. DNA for the CDR3: TGTGCCACCAGCAGGGGGACAGGATCCTACGATCGGTTCTTC. The whole variable domain, filled in from reference TRBV15 and TRBJ2-1, reads DAMVIQNPRYQVTQFGKPVTLSCSQTLNHNVMYWYQQKSSQAPKLLFHYYDKDFNNEADTPDNFQSRRPNTSFCFLDIRSPGLGDTAMYLCATSRGTGSYDRFFGPGTRLTVL.

This chain links TRBV5-1 with TRBJ1-1, with 7 bases lining up with TRBD1. This CDR3 region has 14 residues. Per germline, CDR1 SGHRS and CDR2 YFSETQ. Trimming at V came to 3 bases and at J to 0 bases, leaving 2 bases not matched to a gene. The CDR3 coding sequence is TGCGCCAGCAGCTCGGGACAGATGAACACTGAAGCTTTCTTT. Protein: CASSSGQMNTEAFF.

J is TRBJ2-3 and V is TRBV3-1 (or the pseudogene TRBV3-2); D remains ambiguous. CDR3 size: 14 residues. Germline CDR1 reads LGHDT; CDR2 reads YNNKEL (reference sequence). V was trimmed by 1 base and J by 1 base, leaving 6 bases between them. Here the CDR3 reads CASSQVAGTDTQYF. The CDR3 region has the DNA TGTGCCAGCAGCCAAGTGGCCGGCACAGATACGCAGTATTTT.

This clone was counted once. V and J are TRBV7-8 and TRBJ1-5; the D gene is possibly TRBD1 (5 bases). V gave up 5 bases and J gave up 2 bases, with 25 bases separating them. Germline CDR1 and CDR2: SGHVS and FQNEAQ. The CDR3 length is 19 residues. CDR3 sequence: CASSPSRRGIERGNQPQHF. CDR3 nucleotide sequence: TGTGCCAGCAGCCCTTCCAGACGGGGCATCGAGCGGGGCAATCAGCCCCAGCATTTT. Combining the CDR3 with reference TRBV7-8 and TRBJ1-5 gives the whole variable domain GAGVSQSPRYKVAKRGQDVALRCDPISGHVSLFWYQQALGQGPEFLTYFQNEAQLDKSGLPSDRFFAERPEGSVSTLKIQRTQQEDSAVYLCASSPSRRGIERGNQPQHFGDGTRLSIL.

This clone appeared many times. The chain combines TRBV11-2 with TRBJ1-1; no reliable D call. The CDR3 length is 14 residues. Germline CDR1 and CDR2: SGHAT and FQNNGV. Trimming took 3 bases from V and 8 from J, leaving 16 bases between them. CDR3 sequence reads: CASSFHREGSEAFF. CDR3 sequence (DNA): TGTGCCAGCAGCTTCCACAGAGAAGGATCCGAAGCTTTCTTT.

The V and J genes are TRBV5-1 and TRBJ1-4; D unresolved. The CDR3 consists of 14 residues. Trimming stripped 4 bases from V and 7 bases from J, with 14 bases between. Per the germline V gene, CDR1 is SGHRS and CDR2 is YFSETQ. CDR3 sequence reads: CASSLGSQSEKLFF. In DNA form, the CDR3 reads TGCGCCAGCAGCCTGGGGTCACAGAGTGAAAAACTGTTTTTT.